This T cell receptor beta chain originates from a study of T cell responses to AZD1222 COVID-19 vaccine. The study's findings and limits: Clonal diversity was possibly underestimated, and the donors were mostly white British, with more females. Only a handful of AZD1222 recipients were seropositive at baseline.

TCRdb's copy holds only in-frame clones and misses some; the assay was immunoSEQ multiplex PCR. The sample has roughly 140,000 clones, around 87% seen once. On this clone: The antigen remains unidentified.

The CDR3 spans 13 residues. The ends were cut back, 6 bases at V and 1 base at J, with 9 bases in the middle. Germline assignment: CDR1 LNHDA and CDR2 SQIVND (reference sequence). This specimen consisted of peripheral blood, obtained 28 days after the second AZD1222 dose. The source of this sequence is an adult who received the AZD1222 COVID-19 vaccine. V gene TRBV19 combines with J gene TRBJ1-1, with a weak D call TRBD1 (6 bases). The DNA for the CDR3 is TGTGCCAGTAGAGACAGGCAGAACACTGAAGCTTTCTTT. Translated: CASRDRQNTEAFF.